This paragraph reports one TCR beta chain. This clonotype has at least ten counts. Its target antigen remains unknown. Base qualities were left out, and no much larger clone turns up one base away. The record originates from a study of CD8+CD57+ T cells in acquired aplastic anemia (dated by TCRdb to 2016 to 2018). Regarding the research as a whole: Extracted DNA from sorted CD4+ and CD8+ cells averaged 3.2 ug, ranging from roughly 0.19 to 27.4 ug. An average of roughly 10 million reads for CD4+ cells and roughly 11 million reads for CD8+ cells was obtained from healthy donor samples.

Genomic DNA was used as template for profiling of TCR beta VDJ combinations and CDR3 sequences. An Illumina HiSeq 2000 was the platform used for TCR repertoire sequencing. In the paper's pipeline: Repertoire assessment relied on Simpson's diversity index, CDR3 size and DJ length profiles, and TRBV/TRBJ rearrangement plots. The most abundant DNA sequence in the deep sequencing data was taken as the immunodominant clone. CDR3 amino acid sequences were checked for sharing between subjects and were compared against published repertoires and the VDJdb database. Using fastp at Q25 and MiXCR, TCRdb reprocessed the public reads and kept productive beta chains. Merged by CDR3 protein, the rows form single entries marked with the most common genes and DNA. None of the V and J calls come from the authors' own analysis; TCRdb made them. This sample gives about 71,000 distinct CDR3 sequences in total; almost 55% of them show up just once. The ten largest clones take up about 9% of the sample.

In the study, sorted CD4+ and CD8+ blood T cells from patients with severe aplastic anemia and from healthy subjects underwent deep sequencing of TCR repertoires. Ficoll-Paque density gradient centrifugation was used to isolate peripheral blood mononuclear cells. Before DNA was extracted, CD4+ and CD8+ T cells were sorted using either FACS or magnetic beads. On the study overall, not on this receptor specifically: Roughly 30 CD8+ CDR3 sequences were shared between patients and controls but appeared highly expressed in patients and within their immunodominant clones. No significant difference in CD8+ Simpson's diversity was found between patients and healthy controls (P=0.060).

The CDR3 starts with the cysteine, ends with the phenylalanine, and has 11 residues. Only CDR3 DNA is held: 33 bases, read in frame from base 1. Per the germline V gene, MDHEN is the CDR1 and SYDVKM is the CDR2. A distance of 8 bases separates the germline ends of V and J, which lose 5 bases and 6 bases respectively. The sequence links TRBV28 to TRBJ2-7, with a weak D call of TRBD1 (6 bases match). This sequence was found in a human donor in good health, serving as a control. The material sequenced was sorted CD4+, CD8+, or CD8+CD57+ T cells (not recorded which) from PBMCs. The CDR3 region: CASSEGGEQYF. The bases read TGTGCCAGCAGTGAAGGGGGCGAGCAGTACTTC.